What follows is one TCR beta chain and its context. Its antigen is unidentified. Its ends do not fully match the called genes, so a read error is possible. The record originates from a study of cytomegalovirus exposure and HLA in healthy donors. The study's findings and limits: By HLA locus, TCR association rates varied in a later analysis, with DRB1 showing the most and HLA-C the fewest. Reports showed the classifier diagnosing cytomegalovirus status with high specificity and sensitivity. The study reported that TCR beta sequences accurately predicted HLA-A and HLA-B alleles in most subjects. In a later analysis, productive TCRs from donors in an Asian-associated ancestry cluster reportedly carried fewer N-insertions than the cohort mean.

CDR1 is SGHRS, CDR2 YFSETQ, per germline. The CDR3 spans 14 residues. A multiplex PCR was run with 60 Vbeta primers and 13 Jbeta primers. The method was immunoSEQ multiplex PCR; TCRdb's version includes in-frame clones alone and lacks a portion of them. The data contain some 170,000 clones, around 77% of them singletons. The clonotype was recovered from a woman aged 25 to 39 in good health and CMV-seronegative. The chain links TRBV5-1 to TRBJ1-2, with D tentatively TRBD1 (5 bases). The sample consisted of PBMCs. CDR3 DNA sequence: TGCGCCAGCAGCCCTGGAGGGGCGGGGTATGGCTACCCCTTC. It encodes CASSPGGAGYGYPF. The whole variable domain, filled in from reference TRBV5-1 and TRBJ1-2, reads KAGVTQTPRYLIKTRGQQVTLSCSPISGHRSVSWYQQTPGQGLQFLFEYFSETQRNKGNFPGRFSGRQFSNSRSEMNVSTLELGDSALYLCASSPGGAGYGYPFGSGTRLTVV.